These T cell receptor beta chains were read from a single sample in a study of regulatory T cells in long-lasting Graves disease. TCRdb reanalysed the multiplex PCR reads using MiXCR and keeps one entry per CDR3 protein. Counted here are around 500,000 distinct CDR3 sequences, roughly 14% occurring once; the ten biggest clones make up roughly a tenth. The sample was also reused in another study, on T cells in Graves' hyperthyroidism and ophthalmopathy.

Sequences were derived from peripheral blood mononuclear cells (PBMCs), sampled at new diagnosis, from a patient treated with antithyroid drugs. The origin of the receptors is a young man with Graves disease. Both conserved end residues are part of each CDR3. Fields, in order: J gene, clone size, V gene, D gene, CDR3 protein, CDR3 DNA. A D gene is named only where the DNA matches it firmly. The size entry is marked missing in some rows and otherwise reads once, few, many or a size class.

J gene: TRBJ1-1; clone size: few; V gene: TRBV6-1; D gene: -; CDR3 protein: CASSTRDYTEAFF; CDR3 DNA: TGTGCCAGCAGTACCCGGGACTACACTGAAGCTTTCTTT
J gene: TRBJ1-1; clone size: many; V gene: TRBV19; D gene: -; CDR3 protein: CASSINSLGWEEAFF; CDR3 DNA: TGTGCCAGTAGTATCAATTCCCTAGGGTGGGAGGAAGCTTTCTTT
J gene: TRBJ2-2; clone size: few; V gene: TRBV20-1; D gene: TRBD2; CDR3 protein: CSARGGLAGTNTGELFF; CDR3 DNA: TGCAGTGCTAGAGGGGGACTAGCGGGAACGAACACCGGGGAGCTGTTTTTT
J gene: TRBJ1-1; clone size: many; V gene: TRBV2; D gene: -; CDR3 protein: CASSVVWDTEAFF; CDR3 DNA: TGTGCCAGCAGTGTTGTGTGGGACACTGAAGCTTTCTTT
J gene: TRBJ1-5; clone size: many; V gene: TRBV7-2; D gene: -; CDR3 protein: CASSGLPGNQPQHF; CDR3 DNA: TGTGCCAGCAGCGGTCTCCCGGGCAATCAGCCCCAGCATTTT
J gene: TRBJ1-5; clone size: many; V gene: TRBV12-3/TRBV12-4; D gene: -; CDR3 protein: CASSRHAGGYSNQPQHF; CDR3 DNA: TGTGCCAGCAGTCGCCACGCGGGGGGATATAGCAATCAGCCCCAGCATTTT
J gene: TRBJ2-5; clone size: many; V gene: TRBV2; D gene: -; CDR3 protein: CASSAEGETQYF; CDR3 DNA: TGTGCCAGCAGTGCTGAGGGGGAGACCCAGTACTTC
J gene: TRBJ1-4; clone size: -; V gene: TRBV20-1; D gene: -; CDR3 protein: CSAREGTREKLFF; CDR3 DNA: TGCAGTGCTAGGGAAGGGACGAGAGAAAAACTGTTTTTT
J gene: TRBJ1-2; clone size: many; V gene: TRBV6-1; D gene: -; CDR3 protein: CASTRGRVNYGYTF; CDR3 DNA: TGTGCCAGCACCCGGGGCAGGGTGAACTATGGCTACACCTTC
J gene: TRBJ2-3; clone size: many; V gene: TRBV7-9; D gene: -; CDR3 protein: CASSNPPSQDTQYF; CDR3 DNA: TGTGCCAGCAGCAATCCTCCTTCACAAGATACGCAGTATTTT
J gene: TRBJ2-1; clone size: many; V gene: TRBV28; D gene: TRBD2; CDR3 protein: CASSFGLAGYSEQFF; CDR3 DNA: TGTGCCAGCAGTTTTGGCCTAGCGGGCTACAGTGAGCAGTTCTTC
J gene: TRBJ2-1; clone size: few; V gene: TRBV6-1; D gene: TRBD2; CDR3 protein: CASSRSLAGVTFF; CDR3 DNA: TGTGCCAGCAGTCGTTCTCTAGCGGGAGTTACTTTCTTC
J gene: TRBJ2-5; clone size: many; V gene: TRBV6-5; D gene: -; CDR3 protein: CASSYSAGWVRETQYF; CDR3 DNA: TGTGCCAGCAGTTACTCGGCGGGATGGGTCCGGGAGACCCAGTACTTC
J gene: TRBJ1-5; clone size: -; V gene: TRBV11-2; D gene: -; CDR3 protein: CASSLDGGQPQRF; CDR3 DNA: TGTGCCAGCAGCTTAGACGGAGGTCAGCCCCAGCGTTTT
J gene: TRBJ1-5; clone size: many; V gene: TRBV15; D gene: -; CDR3 protein: CATSEVNNQPQHF; CDR3 DNA: TGTGCCACCAGCGAGGTAAACAATCAGCCCCAGCATTTT
J gene: TRBJ2-2; clone size: few; V gene: TRBV19; D gene: TRBD1; CDR3 protein: CASTRTGGPGELFF; CDR3 DNA: TGTGCCAGTACCAGGACAGGGGGCCCCGGGGAGCTGTTTTTT
J gene: TRBJ2-7; clone size: -; V gene: TRBV20-1; D gene: TRBD2; CDR3 protein: CSAASGNYEQYF; CDR3 DNA: TGCAGTGCGGCTAGCGGGAACTACGAGCAGTACTTC
J gene: TRBJ2-7; clone size: many; V gene: TRBV12-5; D gene: TRBD1; CDR3 protein: CASGRDSSYEQYF; CDR3 DNA: TGTGCTAGTGGTCGGGACAGCTCCTACGAGCAGTACTTC
J gene: TRBJ1-2; clone size: many; V gene: TRBV7-2; D gene: -; CDR3 protein: CASSYRDSDGYTF; CDR3 DNA: TGTGCCAGCAGCTACCGCGACAGTGACGGCTACACCTTC
J gene: TRBJ2-3; clone size: -; V gene: TRBV5-5; D gene: TRBD2; CDR3 protein: CASSLGGSSADTQYF; CDR3 DNA: TGTGCCAGCAGCTTGGGCGGGAGTTCGGCAGATACGCAGTATTTT
J gene: TRBJ2-6; clone size: -; V gene: TRBV10-3; D gene: -; CDR3 protein: CAISEDTGANVLTF; CDR3 DNA: TGTGCCATCAGTGAGGACACTGGGGCCAACGTCCTGACTTTC
J gene: TRBJ2-1; clone size: few; V gene: TRBV5-1; D gene: TRBD2; CDR3 protein: CASSSSGTRSYNEQFF; CDR3 DNA: TGCGCCAGCAGCTCCTCCGGGACTAGGTCTTACAATGAGCAGTTCTTC
J gene: TRBJ2-5; clone size: many; V gene: TRBV19; D gene: -; CDR3 protein: CASGAGRQETQYF; CDR3 DNA: TGTGCCAGTGGGGCGGGACGACAAGAGACCCAGTACTTC
J gene: TRBJ2-3; clone size: many; V gene: TRBV29-1; D gene: -; CDR3 protein: CSVESLSTQYF; CDR3 DNA: TGCAGCGTTGAAAGCCTTAGTACGCAGTATTTT
J gene: TRBJ2-5; clone size: -; V gene: TRBV5-1; D gene: TRBD1; CDR3 protein: CASSPYRGRLETQYF; CDR3 DNA: TGCGCCAGCAGCCCGTACAGGGGGCGGCTGGAGACCCAGTACTTC